A single sample is the source of the 29 T cell receptor beta chains below, sequenced in a study of cytotoxic CD8 clonotypes in ibrutinib-treated CLL. TCRdb keeps only in-frame clones here, not all; method: immunoSEQ multiplex PCR. The sample records 100,000 to 150,000 clones, 70% to 90% being singletons. The input for sequencing was PBMCs, taken after 24 months of ibrutinib treatment. Source of these receptors: a human donor with chronic lymphocytic leukemia.

A single count supports this clone. CDR3 coding DNA: TGTGCCAGCAGCCCTGGACAGGGGTCCACTGAAGCTTTCTTT. Amino acids: CASSPGQGSTEAFF. The chain has TRBV9 and TRBJ1-1; 9 nucleotides match TRBD1. The germline V gene encodes CDR1 SGDLS and CDR2 YYNGEE. This CDR3 comprises 14 residues. The V and J ends lost 4 bases and 4 bases, in that order; junction bases with no gene match: 5.

The chain has TRBV28 and TRBJ1-1, with D unclear. The CDR3 consists of 13 residues. Trimming removed 1 base at V and 10 bases at J, with 13 bases between. In germline, CDR1 is MDHEN, CDR2 SYDVKM. The CDR3 here is CASSLFSRAGAFF. DNA for the CDR3: TGTGCCAGCAGTTTATTTTCGCGGGCAGGAGCTTTCTTT.

Concerning this clone: The junction does not match germline at one end; this may be a read error. In DNA form, the CDR3 reads TGTGCTAGCAGCTTGCGACTAGCGGGACCTGCCGGGGAGAATGAGCAGTTCTTC. It is translated as CASSLRLAGPAGENEQFF. This chain uses TRBV7-7 with TRBJ2-1; TRBD2 agrees at 11 bases. Germline V CDR1 and CDR2: SSHAT, FNYEAQ (reference sequence). There are 18 residues in the CDR3.

This clone was counted only a few times. The same CDR3 is also encoded by other DNA sequences in this sample. The chain carries TRBV4-2 and TRBJ2-7; 9 positions match TRBD1. Trimming cost V 3 bases and J 2 bases; bases outside gene matches: 2. Germline assignment: CDR1 LGHNA and CDR2 YNFKEQ. CDR3 length: 14 amino acids. The CDR3 reads CASSQGQGTYEQYF. As DNA, the CDR3 is TGTGCCAGCAGCCAGGGACAGGGAACCTACGAGCAGTACTTC.

The sample holds one count of this clone. The rearrangement links TRBV18 to TRBJ2-1; TRBD2 matches 13 bases. V lost 2 bases to trimming and J lost 8 bases; unmatched junction nucleotides: 6. CDR3 size: 16 residues. Germline values: CDR1 KGHSH, CDR2 LQKENI. The CDR3 is CASSPRTSGGWHEQFF. The CDR3 region has the DNA TGTGCCAGCTCACCAAGGACTAGCGGGGGATGGCATGAGCAGTTCTTC.

A single count supports this clone. The CDR3 bases are TGCGCCAGCAGCGACGGTTGGTATAATTCACCCCTCCACTTT. Its translation is CASSDGWYNSPLHF. The V gene is TRBV4-3, the J gene TRBJ1-6; D is ambiguous. This CDR3 is 14 amino acids long. Deletions cut 5 bases from V and 4 bases from J, with 9 bases between. Germline CDR1 LGHNA, CDR2 YSLEER.

In nucleotides, the CDR3 is TGTGCCAGCAGCTCGTCGGAAGATACGCAGTATTTT. This sequence encodes CASSSSEDTQYF. The genes are TRBV7-9 and TRBJ2-3, with D hard to call. V lost 4 bases and J lost 5, with 7 bases in between. The CDR3 runs to 12 residues. The germline gives CDR1 SEHNR, CDR2 FQNEAQ (reference sequence).

V and J are TRBV28 and TRBJ2-7; D perhaps matches TRBD1 (7 bases). The CDR3 covers 14 residues. V dropped 8 bases and J dropped 3 bases, with 17 bases sitting between them. Germline-derived CDR1 and CDR2 are MDHEN and SYDVKM. The CDR3 reads CASGGGQSRYEQYF. The DNA for the CDR3 is TGTGCCAGCGGAGGGGGACAGTCGCGCTACGAGCAGTACTTC. Looking up the rest from reference TRBV28 and TRBJ2-7 gives the full variable domain: DVKVTQSSRYLVKRTGEKVFLECVQDMDHENMFWYRQDPGLGLRLIYFSYDVKMKEKGDIPEGYSVSREKKERFSLILESASTNQTSMYLCASGGGQSRYEQYFGPGTRLTVT.

This sequence joins TRBV27 and TRBJ2-7; 8 bases are shared with TRBD1. After removal of 4 bases from V and 2 bases from J, the junction contained 7 bases not matched to a gene. CDR1 MNHEY and CDR2 SMNVEV come from the germline V gene (reference sequence). The CDR3 consists of 15 residues. As DNA, the CDR3 is TGTGCCAGCAGTTGGGGGCAACAGGGGGCCTACGAGCAGTACTTC. Protein sequence: CASSWGQQGAYEQYF.

The table lists this clone with a count of one. The V and J genes are TRBV28 and TRBJ2-3; 7 nucleotides align to TRBD2. In germline, CDR1 is MDHEN, CDR2 SYDVKM. The length of the CDR3 is 16 residues. With V trimmed by 7 bases and J by 2 bases, 12 bases remained unmatched. As DNA, the CDR3 is TGTGCCAGCATCCCCGGAAGCGGGACCTCCACAGATACGCAGTATTTT. It is translated as CASIPGSGTSTDTQYF.

This clone was counted a few times. The gene calls are TRBV19 and TRBJ2-7; D not certain. CDR3 length: 12 residues. V was clipped by 5 bases and J by 4 bases, with 9 bases between them. Germline CDR1 reads LNHDA; CDR2 reads SQIVND (reference sequence). The CDR3 DNA reads TGTGCCAGTAGTCCAGGATCGTACGAGCAGTACTTC. The encoded protein is CASSPGSYEQYF.

The chain uses TRBV9 and TRBJ1-2; D is unclear. Deletions cut 4 bases from V and 3 bases from J, with 7 bases between. The CDR3 sequence is 12 residues long. Germline assignment: CDR1 SGDLS and CDR2 YYNGEE. The CDR3 nucleotides are TGTGCCAGCAGCCCCCCGTACTATGGCTACACCTTC. Translated, it gives CASSPPYYGYTF. The variable domain in full, with the rest retrieved from reference TRBV9 and TRBJ1-2, is DSGVTQTPKHLITATGQRVTLRCSPRSGDLSVYWYQQSLDQGLQFLIQYYNGEERAKGNILERFSAQQFPDLHSELNLSSLELGDSALYFCASSPPYYGYTFGSGTRLTVV.

The V call is TRBV7-9, the J call TRBJ2-5, with D perhaps TRBD2 (6 bases). CDR3 length equals 15 residues. Germline V gene data show CDR1 as SEHNR and CDR2 as FQNEAQ (reference sequence). Between the trimmed V and J ends, which lost 2 bases and 3 bases, there was a span of 13 bases. This chain's CDR3 is CASSLMGRTEETQYF. The DNA of the CDR3 is TGTGCCAGCAGCTTAATGGGGAGGACGGAAGAGACCCAGTACTTC.

V and J are TRBV5-1 and TRBJ1-4; 9 nucleotides align to TRBD1. Germline V gives CDR1 SGHRS, CDR2 YFSETQ. The CDR3 spans 15 residues. V lost 0 bases to trimming and J lost 10 bases; unmatched junction nucleotides: 7. The CDR3 DNA reads as TGCGCCAGCAGCTTGGAAGGGACAGGGATTGGAAAACTGTTTTTT. This sequence encodes CASSLEGTGIGKLFF.

This chain connects TRBV30 to TRBJ2-3; 10 bases align to TRBD1. In germline, CDR1 is GTSNPN, CDR2 SVGIG (reference sequence). The trim removed 5 bases at V and 4 bases at J, leaving 0 bases unmatched. CDR3 length: 12 amino acids. This chain's CDR3 is CAWGQGADTQYF. DNA for the CDR3: TGTGCCTGGGGACAGGGGGCAGATACGCAGTATTTT.

The J gene is TRBJ2-7, the V gene TRBV5-1; 7 bases agree with TRBD1. Germline trimming cut 5 bases from V and 2 bases from J; bases unmatched to any gene: 10. Germline V gives CDR1 SGHRS, CDR2 YFSETQ. The CDR3 runs 15 residues. The CDR3, as DNA: TGCGCCAGCAGGACGCTCTCGGGGACAGCCTACGAGCAGTACTTC. Its protein product is CASRTLSGTAYEQYF.

The rearrangement joins TRBV7-9 to TRBJ2-1; 8 positions match TRBD1. V was clipped by 5 bases and J by 6 bases; unmatched bases: 6. The V gene's germline CDR1 is SEHNR and CDR2 FQNEAQ (reference sequence). The CDR3 has 14 amino acids. DNA for the CDR3: TGTGCCAGCAGCCCCCGGACAGGGTCCAATGAGCAGTTCTTC. It specifies CASSPRTGSNEQFF.

This clone was observed a single time. V gene TRBV5-1 combines with J gene TRBJ1-6, with TRBD1 matching 8 bases. After removal of 4 bases from V and 7 bases from J, the junction contained 10 bases not matched to a gene. This CDR3 is built from 16 residues. CDR1 and CDR2 from the germline V gene are SGHRS and YFSETQ. The CDR3: CASSITPGQENSPLHF. The CDR3 nucleotides are TGCGCCAGCAGCATAACCCCGGGACAGGAGAATTCACCCCTCCACTTT.

V gene TRBV7-9 combines with J gene TRBJ2-3, with a tentative D call TRBD2 (5 bases). Germline V CDR1 and CDR2: SEHNR, FQNEAQ (reference sequence). Trimming removed 0 bases at V and 2 bases at J, with 9 bases between. CDR3 size: 15 residues. The CDR3 DNA follows: TGTGCCAGCAGCTTAGCGGGAGCCCACACAGATACGCAGTATTTT. Protein: CASSLAGAHTDTQYF.

As DNA, the CDR3 is TGTGCCAGTTTTTCCCTGGGACAGGGGAACTATGGCTACACCTTC. Protein: CASFSLGQGNYGYTF. The chain links TRBV19 to TRBJ1-2; 10 bases are shared with TRBD1. V was pared by 8 bases and J by 2 bases, with 8 bases of the junction left unmatched. This CDR3 has 15 amino acids. CDR1 is LNHDA and CDR2 is SQIVND in the germline V gene (reference sequence).

J is TRBJ1-5 and V is TRBV6-6; possibly TRBD1 for D (5 bases). CDR3 length: 9 residues. Between the trimmed V and J ends, which lost 8 bases and 9 bases, there was a span of 5 bases. CDR1 is MNHNY and CDR2 is SVGAGI in the germline V gene (reference sequence). CDR3 residues: CASGGPQHF. For the CDR3, the DNA is TGTGCCAGCGGGGGGCCCCAGCATTTT.

The rearrangement joins TRBV7-9 to TRBJ2-1; D is unclear. V lost 6 bases and J 4 bases, leaving 16 bases between the germline ends. The CDR3 totals 15 residues. Germline assignment: CDR1 SEHNR and CDR2 FQNEAQ (reference sequence). The CDR3 coding sequence is TGTGCCAGCAGTCCCCTAGGAAACCCTTACAATGAGCAGTTCTTC. It translates to CASSPLGNPYNEQFF. The whole variable domain, remainder taken from reference TRBV7-9 and TRBJ2-1, is DTGVSQNPRHKITKRGQNVTFRCDPISEHNRLYWYRQTLGQGPEFLTYFQNEAQLEKSRLLSDRFSAERPKGSFSTLEIQRTEQGDSAMYLCASSPLGNPYNEQFFGPGTRLTVL.

The chain is built from TRBV28 and TRBJ2-7, with 10 bases fitting TRBD1. Germline V CDR1 and CDR2: MDHEN, SYDVKM. Unmatched junction bases numbered 6, after V lost 5 bases and J lost 2 bases. This CDR3 is built from 15 residues. CDR3 sequence (DNA): TGTGCCAGCAGTGGGGGCGGGACAGGGGCCTACGAGCAGTACTTC. Encoded protein: CASSGGGTGAYEQYF.

This chain joins TRBV19 and TRBJ2-5; 10 bases are a match to TRBD2. J lost 4 bases, V lost 2 bases, and 1 base had no gene match. Germline V gene lookup returns CDR1 LNHDA and CDR2 SQIVND (reference sequence). CDR3 length equals 14 residues. DNA for the CDR3: TGTGCCAGTAGTATACTAGCGGGAGTAGAGACCCAGTACTTC. Translation gives CASSILAGVETQYF.

This chain joins TRBV30 and TRBJ1-5, with 8 bases matching TRBD1. Germline lookup yields CDR1 GTSNPN and CDR2 SVGIG (reference sequence). J gave up 5 bases and V 3 bases, and 3 bases lay outside the gene matches. This CDR3 has 13 residues. The CDR3 DNA follows: TGTGCCTGGAGAGGACAGGGCTATCAGCCCCAGCATTTT. This gives the protein CAWRGQGYQPQHF. Drawing the rest from reference TRBV30 and TRBJ1-5, the complete variable domain is SQTIHQWPATLVQPVGSPLSLECTVEGTSNPNLYWYRQAAGRGLQLLFYSVGIGQISSEVPQNLSASRPQDRQFILSSKKLLLSDSGFYLCAWRGQGYQPQHFGDGTRLSIL.

V usage is TRBV7-6 and J usage is TRBJ1-2; the D is unclear. Germline V gene sequence: CDR1 SGHVS, CDR2 FNYEAQ. V dropped 3 bases and J dropped 2 bases, with 10 bases sitting between them. CDR3 length: 14 residues. CDR3 in DNA: TGTGCCAGCAGCTTGTTTTTAGGGAACTATGGCTACACCTTC. It is translated as CASSLFLGNYGYTF.

This clone was seen once. The rearrangement uses TRBV7-2 and TRBJ1-3; D remains ambiguous. V lost 5 bases and J 5 bases, leaving 10 bases between the germline ends. CDR3 size: 13 residues. Germline V gives CDR1 SGHTA, CDR2 FQGNSA. Here the CDR3 DNA reads TGTGCCAGCAGCCCGATGCCCAGAAACACCATATATTTT. Residues: CASSPMPRNTIYF. Supplemented by reference TRBV7-2 and TRBJ1-3, the full variable domain reads GAGVSQSPSNKVTEKGKDVELRCDPISGHTALYWYRQSLGQGLEFLIYFQGNSAPDKSGLPSDRFSAERTGGSVSTLTIQRTQQEDSAVYLCASSPMPRNTIYFGEGSWLTVV.

The V and J genes are TRBV15 and TRBJ2-7; D ambiguous. CDR1 LNHNV and CDR2 YYDKDF come from the germline V gene (reference sequence). V lost 0 bases and J 6 bases, leaving 15 bases between the germline ends. The CDR3 consists of 15 residues. The CDR3 region is CATSREAAPESEQYF. CDR3 coding DNA: TGTGCCACCAGCAGAGAAGCAGCCCCTGAAAGCGAGCAGTACTTC.

The genes are TRBV28 and TRBJ2-7, with D unresolved. The V end lost 5 bases, the J end lost 7 bases, and 9 bases lay between the germline ends. The V gene's germline CDR1 is MDHEN and CDR2 SYDVKM. This CDR3 spans 11 amino acids. CDR3 coding DNA: TGTGCCAGCAGTATTCCCGGTGAGCAGTACTTC. It is translated as CASSIPGEQYF. Full variable domain (missing parts from reference TRBV28 and TRBJ2-7): DVKVTQSSRYLVKRTGEKVFLECVQDMDHENMFWYRQDPGLGLRLIYFSYDVKMKEKGDIPEGYSVSREKKERFSLILESASTNQTSMYLCASSIPGEQYFGPGTRLTVT.